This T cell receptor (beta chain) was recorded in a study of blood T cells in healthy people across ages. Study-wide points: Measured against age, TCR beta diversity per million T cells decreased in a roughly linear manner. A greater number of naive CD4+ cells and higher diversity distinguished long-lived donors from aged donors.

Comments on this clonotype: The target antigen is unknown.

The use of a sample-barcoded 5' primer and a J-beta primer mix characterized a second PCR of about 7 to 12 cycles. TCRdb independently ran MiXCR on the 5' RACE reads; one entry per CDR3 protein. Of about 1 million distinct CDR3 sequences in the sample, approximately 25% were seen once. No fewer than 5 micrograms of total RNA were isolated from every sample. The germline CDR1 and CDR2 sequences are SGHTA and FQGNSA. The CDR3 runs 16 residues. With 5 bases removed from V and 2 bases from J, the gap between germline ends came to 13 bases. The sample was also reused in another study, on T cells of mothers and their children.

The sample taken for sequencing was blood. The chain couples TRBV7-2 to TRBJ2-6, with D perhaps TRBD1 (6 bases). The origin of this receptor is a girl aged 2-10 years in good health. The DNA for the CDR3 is TGTGCCAGCAGCATATACAGGGTAGCTGGGGCCAACGTCCTGACTTTC. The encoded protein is CASSIYRVAGANVLTF.